This T cell receptor beta chain was sequenced in a study of cytomegalovirus exposure and HLA in healthy donors. Looking at the study overall: The same platform was used for the 130 or so validation repertoires and the roughly 640 first-cohort repertoires, a later analysis reported.

With regard to this clone: Its antigen is currently unknown.

Overall study findings and caveats: It was found in a later analysis that first-cohort TCR clusters tended to co-occur in the 100 to 150 validation repertoires. Listed as cytomegalovirus-associated were 150 or so TCR beta chains.

V was trimmed by 3 bases and J by 11 bases, leaving 11 bases between them. The CDR3 loop spans 11 amino acids. Per germline, CDR1 DFQATT and CDR2 SNEGSKA (reference sequence). Profiled with immunoSEQ multiplex PCR; TCRdb holds only in-frame clones, not every one. The data hold about 150,000 clones, with approximately 94% observed a single time. The donors formed part of the roughly 120-subject validation cohort, distinct from the roughly 700-subject first cohort. The V and J genes are TRBV20-1 and TRBJ1-5; no clear D. Sequencing input: PBMCs. The source is a man between 18 and 35 years old in good health and CMV-seropositive. The CDR3 coding sequence is TGCAGTGCTAGGGCGGATCGGGCCCAGCATTTT. Amino acid sequence: CSARADRAQHF.